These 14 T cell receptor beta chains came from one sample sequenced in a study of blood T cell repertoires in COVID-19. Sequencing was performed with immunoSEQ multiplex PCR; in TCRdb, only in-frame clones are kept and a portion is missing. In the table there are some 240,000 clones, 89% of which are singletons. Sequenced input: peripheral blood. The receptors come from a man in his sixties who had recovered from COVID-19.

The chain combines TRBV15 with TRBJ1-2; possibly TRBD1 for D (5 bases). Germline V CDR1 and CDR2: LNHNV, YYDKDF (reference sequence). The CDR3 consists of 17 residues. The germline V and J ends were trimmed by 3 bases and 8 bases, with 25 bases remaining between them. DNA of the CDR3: TGTGCCACCAGCAGGGACCGAGTTGGAGGGGATCGGCTCGGCTACACCTTC. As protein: CATSRDRVGGDRLGYTF. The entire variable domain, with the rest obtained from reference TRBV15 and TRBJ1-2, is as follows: DAMVIQNPRYQVTQFGKPVTLSCSQTLNHNVMYWYQQKSSQAPKLLFHYYDKDFNNEADTPDNFQSRRPNTSFCFLDIRSPGLGDTAMYLCATSRDRVGGDRLGYTFGSGTRLTVV.

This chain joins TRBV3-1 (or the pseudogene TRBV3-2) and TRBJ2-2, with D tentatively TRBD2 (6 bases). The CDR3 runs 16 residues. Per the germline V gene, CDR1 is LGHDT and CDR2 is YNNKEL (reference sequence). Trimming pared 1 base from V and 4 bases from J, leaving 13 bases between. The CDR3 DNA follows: TGTGCCAGCAGCCAAGTGGGGGGACGGGGCACCGGGGAGCTGTTTTTT. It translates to CASSQVGGRGTGELFF.

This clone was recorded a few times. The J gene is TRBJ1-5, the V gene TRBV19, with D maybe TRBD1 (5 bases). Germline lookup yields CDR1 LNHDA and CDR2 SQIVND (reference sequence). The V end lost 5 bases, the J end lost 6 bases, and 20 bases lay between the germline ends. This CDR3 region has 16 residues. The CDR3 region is CASSPRGRGGGQPQHF. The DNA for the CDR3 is TGTGCCAGTAGTCCCCGCGGTAGGGGAGGTGGTCAGCCCCAGCATTTT.

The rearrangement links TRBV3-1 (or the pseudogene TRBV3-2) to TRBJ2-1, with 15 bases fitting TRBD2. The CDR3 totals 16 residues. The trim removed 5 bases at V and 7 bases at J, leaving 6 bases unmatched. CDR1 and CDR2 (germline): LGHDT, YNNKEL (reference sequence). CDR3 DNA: TGTGCCAGCAGCGAGGGGACTAGCGGGAGGAGGAATGAGCAGTTCTTC. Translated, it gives CASSEGTSGRRNEQFF.

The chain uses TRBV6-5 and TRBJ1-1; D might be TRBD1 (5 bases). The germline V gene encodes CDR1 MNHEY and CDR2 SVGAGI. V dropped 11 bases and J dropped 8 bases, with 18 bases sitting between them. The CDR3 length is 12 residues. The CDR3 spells CAGVGQWGEAFF. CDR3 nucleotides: TGTGCCGGGGTGGGGCAGTGGGGCGAAGCTTTCTTT.

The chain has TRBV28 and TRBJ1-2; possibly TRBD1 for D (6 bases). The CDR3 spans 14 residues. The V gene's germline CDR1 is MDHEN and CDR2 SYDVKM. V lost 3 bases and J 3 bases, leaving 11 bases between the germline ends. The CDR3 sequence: CASSFQGFDYGYTF. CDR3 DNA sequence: TGTGCCAGCAGTTTTCAGGGGTTTGACTATGGCTACACCTTC.

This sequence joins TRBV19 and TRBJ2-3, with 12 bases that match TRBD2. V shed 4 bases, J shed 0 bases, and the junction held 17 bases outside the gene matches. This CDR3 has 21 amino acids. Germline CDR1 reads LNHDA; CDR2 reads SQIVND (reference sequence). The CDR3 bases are TGTGCCAGTAGTACTCACCCGGGACTAGCGGGCCCGGAGGGTAGCACAGATACGCAGTATTTT. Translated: CASSTHPGLAGPEGSTDTQYF.

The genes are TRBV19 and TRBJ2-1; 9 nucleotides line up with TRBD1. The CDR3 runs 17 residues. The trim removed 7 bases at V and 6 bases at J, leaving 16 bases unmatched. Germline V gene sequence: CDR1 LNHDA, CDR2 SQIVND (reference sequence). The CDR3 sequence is CASTTRWTGATVNEQFF. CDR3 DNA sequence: TGTGCCAGTACCACGAGGTGGACAGGGGCGACTGTCAATGAGCAGTTCTTC.

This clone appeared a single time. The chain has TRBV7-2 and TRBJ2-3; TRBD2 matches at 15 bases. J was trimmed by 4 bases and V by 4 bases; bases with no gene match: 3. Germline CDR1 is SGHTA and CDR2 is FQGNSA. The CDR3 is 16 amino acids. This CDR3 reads CASSWGLAGGADTQYF. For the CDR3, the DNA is TGTGCCAGCAGCTGGGGACTAGCGGGAGGCGCAGATACGCAGTATTTT.

This chain's CDR3 is CANSPNQETQYF. CDR3 bases: TGTGCCAATAGCCCCAACCAAGAGACCCAGTACTTC. The V call is TRBV10-3, the J call TRBJ2-5; no clear D. The V gene's germline CDR1 is ENHRY and CDR2 SYGVKD. Trimming pared 10 bases from V and 0 bases from J, leaving 9 bases between. The CDR3 runs 12 residues.

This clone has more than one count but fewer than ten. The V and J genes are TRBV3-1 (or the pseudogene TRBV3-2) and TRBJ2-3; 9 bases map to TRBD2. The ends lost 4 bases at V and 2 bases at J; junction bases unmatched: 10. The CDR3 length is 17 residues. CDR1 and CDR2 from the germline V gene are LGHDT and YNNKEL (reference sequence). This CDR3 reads CASSLRPSGDPTDTQYF. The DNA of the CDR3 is TGTGCCAGCAGCCTTCGCCCTAGCGGGGACCCCACAGATACGCAGTATTTT.

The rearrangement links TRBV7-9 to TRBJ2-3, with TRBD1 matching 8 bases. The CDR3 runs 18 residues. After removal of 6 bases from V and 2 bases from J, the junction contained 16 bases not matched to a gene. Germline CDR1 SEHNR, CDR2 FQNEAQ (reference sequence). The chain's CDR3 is CASRKAQGARGFTDTQYF. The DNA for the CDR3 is TGTGCCAGCAGGAAGGCTCAGGGGGCGCGGGGTTTCACAGATACGCAGTATTTT. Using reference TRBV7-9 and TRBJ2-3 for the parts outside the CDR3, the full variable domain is DTGVSQNPRHKITKRGQNVTFRCDPISEHNRLYWYRQTLGQGPEFLTYFQNEAQLEKSRLLSDRFSAERPKGSFSTLEIQRTEQGDSAMYLCASRKAQGARGFTDTQYFGPGTRLTVL.

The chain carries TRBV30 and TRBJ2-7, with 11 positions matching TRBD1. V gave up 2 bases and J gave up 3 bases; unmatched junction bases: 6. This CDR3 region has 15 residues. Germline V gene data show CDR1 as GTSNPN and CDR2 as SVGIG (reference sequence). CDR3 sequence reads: CAWSTPDRGRYEQYF. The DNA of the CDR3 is TGTGCCTGGAGTACCCCGGACAGGGGGCGCTACGAGCAGTACTTC.

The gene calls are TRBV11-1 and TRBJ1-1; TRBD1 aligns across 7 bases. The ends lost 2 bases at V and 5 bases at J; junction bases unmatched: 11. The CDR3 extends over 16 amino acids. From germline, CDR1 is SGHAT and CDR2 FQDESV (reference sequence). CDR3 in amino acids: CASSLSVEGARTEAFF. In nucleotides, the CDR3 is TGTGCCAGCAGCTTATCGGTCGAGGGGGCGCGAACTGAAGCTTTCTTT. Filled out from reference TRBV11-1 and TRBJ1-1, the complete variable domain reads EAEVAQSPRYKITEKSQAVAFWCDPISGHATLYWYRQILGQGPELLVQFQDESVVDDSQLPKDRFSAERLKGVDSTLKIQPAELGDSAMYLCASSLSVEGARTEAFFGQGTRLTVV.